This T cell receptor (beta chain) came from a study of cytomegalovirus exposure and HLA in healthy donors. Study as a whole: In an early release, HLA-typed donors contributed approximately 82 million unique TCR sequences.

The V and J ends lost 6 bases and 2 bases, in that order; junction bases with no gene match: 6. This CDR3 contains 14 residues. The V gene's germline CDR1 is LNHDA and CDR2 SQIVND (reference sequence). In the PCR, 60 Vbeta and 13 Jbeta primers were used. Some clones are missing from TCRdb's copy, which holds only in-frame ones; the method was immunoSEQ multiplex PCR. Among approximately 140,000 clones listed, about 79% were seen once. The clonotype originates from a man between 50 and 59 years old in good health and CMV-seronegative. The gene calls are TRBV19 and TRBJ1-2, with 7 bases identical to TRBD1. Specimen: PBMCs. The CDR3: CASRGRTGNYGYTF. DNA for the CDR3: TGTGCCAGTAGGGGAAGGACAGGAAACTATGGCTACACCTTC. The full variable domain, in which reference TRBV19 and TRBJ1-2 provide the parts outside the CDR3, is DGGITQSPKYLFRKEGQNVTLSCEQNLNHDAMYWYRQDPGQGLRLIYYSQIVNDFQKGDIAEGYSVSREKKESFPLTVTSAQKNPTAFYLCASRGRTGNYGYTFGSGTRLTVV.